The source of this TCR beta chain is a study of blood T cell repertoires in COVID-19. Study-level information: The samples span acute and convalescent COVID-19 from the United States, Italy and Spain.

This CDR3 has 15 amino acids. With 0 bases clipped from V and 3 bases from J, the junction kept 3 bases outside the gene matches. The germline gives CDR1 LGHNA, CDR2 YNFKEQ. Here immunoSEQ multiplex PCR was the method, and the copy in TCRdb shows in-frame clones only, minus some. The sample shows tens of thousands of clones, less than 80% of them seen only once. This chain uses TRBV4-2 with TRBJ2-7, with TRBD2 matching 9 bases. The source material was peripheral blood. The sequence was obtained from a woman aged 50 to 65 with acute or convalescent COVID-19. CDR3 DNA: TGTGCCAGCAGCCAAGAGCTAGCGGGGAACTACGAGCAGTACTTC. Amino acids: CASSQELAGNYEQYF.